This TCR beta chain was captured by sequencing in a study of T cell responses to AZD1222 COVID-19 vaccine. Study-wide background: The analysis combined second doses at about 4 or about 12 weeks.

Profiled with immunoSEQ multiplex PCR; TCRdb holds only in-frame clones, not every one. The sample lists some 200,000 clones, approximately 91% seen once, with roughly 0.99% in the top ten. Study-level points and caveats: Seropositive at baseline were only a handful of AZD1222 recipients.

As to this clone: The antigen is unknown.

Trimming took 3 bases from V and 7 from J; bases not matched to a gene: 12. CDR1 is SGHNT and CDR2 is YYREEE in the germline V gene (reference sequence). The CDR3 consists of 17 residues. This chain connects TRBV5-4 to TRBJ1-6, with 8 bases identical to TRBD1. This sample comprised peripheral blood, obtained on day 0 of AZD1222 vaccination. This clonotype originated in an adult in good health. CDR3 nucleotides: TGTGCCAGCAGCTCAGCCCCCGGGACAGGAGGAAATTCACCCCTCCACTTT. Translated, it gives CASSSAPGTGGNSPLHF.